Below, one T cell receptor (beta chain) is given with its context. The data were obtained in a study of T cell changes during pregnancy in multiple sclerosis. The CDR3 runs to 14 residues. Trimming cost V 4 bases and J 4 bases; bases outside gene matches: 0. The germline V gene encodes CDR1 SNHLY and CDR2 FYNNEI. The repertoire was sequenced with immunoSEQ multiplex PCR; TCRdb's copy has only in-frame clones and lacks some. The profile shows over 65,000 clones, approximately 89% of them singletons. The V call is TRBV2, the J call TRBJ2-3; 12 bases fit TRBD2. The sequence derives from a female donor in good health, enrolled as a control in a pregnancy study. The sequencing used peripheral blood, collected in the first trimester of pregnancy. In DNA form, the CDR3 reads TGTGCCAGCAGTGGACTAGCGGGGGCAGATACGCAGTATTTT. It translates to CASSGLAGADTQYF.